This T cell receptor (beta chain) was captured in a study of molecular identifiers for immune sequencing clone quantification. The wider study: Replicate RNA from 20,000 or 100,000 naive CD8 T cells formed five aliquots; four were sequenced. The study's findings and limits: Reportedly, one cell's Jurkat TCR RNA was detected within 1,100,000 naive CD8 cells. Whereas naive cells kept under 1% of molecules in clones above 20 RNA copies, such clones held over 97% in effectors.

This clonotype was seen at least ten times. Its target is not known. MiXCR, run by TCRdb on the PCR reads, gives a single entry per CDR3 protein. Among 60,000 to 80,000 distinct CDR3 sequences, about 18% were seen once, and the ten largest hold approximately 1.5%. This CDR3 spans 15 amino acids. V was trimmed by 6 bases and J by 0 bases, leaving 15 bases between them. Germline CDR1 reads SQVTM; CDR2 reads ANQGSEA. This clonotype was sampled from a human donor in good health. Some libraries in this study had Jurkat cell RNA spiked in. Sequenced sample: naive CD8+ T cells from blood, with Jurkat cell RNA spiked in. Subset indicated: FACS-sorted CD8+CD4-CCR7+CD45RA+ naive T cells. V usage is TRBV29-1 and J usage is TRBJ2-1, with a tentative D call TRBD2 (5 bases). CDR3 in amino acids: CSVAGLVHSYNEQFF. The CDR3 DNA sequence: TGCAGCGTCGCCGGACTCGTCCACTCCTACAATGAGCAGTTCTTC.